These 19 T cell receptor beta chains came from one sample sequenced in a study of PD-1 blockade in mismatch repair-deficient tumors. Only in-frame clones appear in the TCRdb table, and some are missing; sequencing was by immunoSEQ multiplex PCR. The table shows around 40,000 clones, with approximately 80% occurring only once. The starting material was PBMCs, obtained 38 weeks after starting pembrolizumab. These receptors all stem from an adult with mismatch repair-deficient cancer.

The count of this clone is one. As DNA, the CDR3 is TGTGCCACCAGCGCGAACAGGGCCCAGATAGGAAAACTGTTTTTT. Amino acid sequence: CATSANRAQIGKLFF. The chain links TRBV15 to TRBJ1-4, with D possibly TRBD1 on 6 matching bases. This CDR3 is built from 15 residues. V was trimmed by 5 bases and J by 10 bases, leaving 20 bases between them. Looked up from germline, CDR1 is LNHNV and CDR2 is YYDKDF (reference sequence).

V usage is TRBV7-2 and J usage is TRBJ1-2, with D possibly TRBD1 on 6 matching bases. V was clipped by 6 bases and J by 8 bases, with 16 bases between them. Germline V CDR1 and CDR2: SGHTA, FQGNSA. The CDR3 has 13 amino acids. The CDR3, as DNA: TGTGCCAGCAGAGAGTACAGGGCCGGAGGCTACACCTTC. It encodes CASREYRAGGYTF.

This chain uses TRBV7-6 with TRBJ2-7; D is perhaps TRBD1 (6 bases). Trimming took off 4 bases at V and 3 bases at J, with 13 bases between the two ends. CDR1 is SGHVS, CDR2 FNYEAQ, per germline. The CDR3 spans 14 residues. CDR3 loop: CASSSTTGGYEQYF. Written as DNA, the CDR3 is TGTGCCAGCAGCTCGACGACAGGTGGCTACGAGCAGTACTTC.

The rearrangement uses TRBV28 and TRBJ2-4; D is unresolved. Germline CDR1 MDHEN, CDR2 SYDVKM. Trimming took off 5 bases at V and 1 base at J, with 18 bases between the two ends. The CDR3 is 17 amino acids. CDR3 in DNA: TGTGCCAGCAGTCCGTGGGCAGGTGGGTTGGCCAAAAACATTCAGTACTTC. Amino acids: CASSPWAGGLAKNIQYF.

The rearrangement links TRBV2 to TRBJ2-7; 7 bases map to TRBD1. CDR1 is SNHLY, CDR2 FYNNEI, per germline. The CDR3 has 16 amino acids. V gave up 7 bases and J gave up 5 bases; unmatched junction bases: 17. The CDR3 bases are TGTGCCAGCACCCTAGCCCCGACAGGGTTGAATGACGAGCAGTACTTC. The encoded protein is CASTLAPTGLNDEQYF.

The rearrangement joins TRBV28 to TRBJ2-2; D not certain. Trimming cost V 3 bases and J 5 bases, with 7 bases left between them. Germline CDR1 is MDHEN and CDR2 is SYDVKM. This CDR3 spans 13 amino acids. The CDR3 nucleotides are TGTGCCAGCAGTTTCCCCCAAACCGGGGAGCTGTTTTTT. The encoded protein is CASSFPQTGELFF.

The sample holds one count of this clone. CDR3 DNA sequence: TGTGCCAGCAGCCAAGATTGGGAGGGGACCTATGGCTACACCTTC. Its protein is CASSQDWEGTYGYTF. The chain uses TRBV4-2 and TRBJ1-2; weak D call: TRBD1 (5 bases). The CDR3 is 15 residues long. Per the germline V gene, CDR1 is LGHNA and CDR2 is YNFKEQ. V gave up 0 bases and J gave up 4 bases, with 12 bases separating them.

The genes are TRBV4-2 and TRBJ2-3; D unresolved. V was clipped by 0 bases and J by 1 base, with 11 bases between them. CDR1 is LGHNA and CDR2 is YNFKEQ in the germline V gene. The CDR3 loop spans 16 amino acids. The CDR3 DNA follows: TGTGCCAGCAGCCAAGATTCTACCCTGCGCACAGATACGCAGTATTTT. It is translated as CASSQDSTLRTDTQYF.

The chain joins TRBV10-3 to TRBJ1-2, with D unclear. Germline V gene data show CDR1 as ENHRY and CDR2 as SYGVKD. The CDR3 loop spans 14 amino acids. The V gene lost 0 bases and the J gene lost 4 bases, with 9 bases spanning the gap. CDR3 in DNA: TGTGCCATCAGTGAGTCGAATCTAATCTATGGCTACACCTTC. Translation: CAISESNLIYGYTF.

This clone was recorded once. The CDR3 DNA follows: TGTGCCAGCAGCTTAACCGAACGGGGGAATTCAGTGGGAGAAGAGACCCAGTACTTC. It specifies CASSLTERGNSVGEETQYF. The chain combines TRBV7-9 with TRBJ2-5; weak D call: TRBD2 (6 bases). Germline V gene lookup returns CDR1 SEHNR and CDR2 FQNEAQ (reference sequence). The CDR3 runs to 19 residues. Trimming pared 2 bases from V and 3 bases from J, leaving 25 bases between. Full variable domain (rest looked up from reference TRBV7-9 and TRBJ2-5): DTGVSQNPRHKITKRGQNVTFRCDPISEHNRLYWYRQTLGQGPEFLTYFQNEAQLEKSRLLSDRFSAERPKGSFSTLEIQRTEQGDSAMYLCASSLTERGNSVGEETQYFGPGTRLLVL.

This clone was counted only a few times. This rearrangement joins TRBV6-1 to TRBJ2-7; 7 nucleotides match TRBD1. Germline CDR1 is MNHNS and CDR2 is SASEGT. Unmatched junction bases numbered 3, after V lost 3 bases and J lost 1 base. CDR3 length: 14 residues. The CDR3, as DNA: TGTGCCAGCAGTGAGGGGGACAGTTCCTACGAGCAGTACTTC. Protein: CASSEGDSSYEQYF.

This chain links TRBV6-1 with TRBJ1-4, with D tentatively TRBD1 (5 bases). The CDR3 is 12 residues long. Trimming stripped 1 base from V and 12 bases from J, with 9 bases between. CDR1 MNHNS and CDR2 SASEGT come from the germline V gene. The CDR3 DNA is TGTGCCAGCAGTGAAGGGACAACGCAACTGTTTTTT. Encoded protein: CASSEGTTQLFF.

The rearrangement joins TRBV30 to TRBJ2-3; 9 positions match TRBD2. CDR3 length: 14 residues. With 3 bases clipped from V and 2 bases from J, the junction kept 3 bases outside the gene matches. CDR1 is GTSNPN and CDR2 is SVGIG in the germline V gene (reference sequence). Here the CDR3 DNA reads TGTGCCTGGAGGGTAGCGGGAGCCACAGATACGCAGTATTTT. This encodes CAWRVAGATDTQYF. Looking up the rest from reference TRBV30 and TRBJ2-3 gives the full variable domain: SQTIHQWPATLVQPVGSPLSLECTVEGTSNPNLYWYRQAAGRGLQLLFYSVGIGQISSEVPQNLSASRPQDRQFILSSKKLLLSDSGFYLCAWRVAGATDTQYFGPGTRLTVL.

The CDR3 is CASSFIAGDTGELFF. The CDR3 bases are TGCGCCAGCAGCTTTATAGCGGGGGACACCGGGGAGCTGTTTTTT. The rearrangement joins TRBV5-1 to TRBJ2-2; 9 bases agree with TRBD2. CDR1 SGHRS and CDR2 YFSETQ come from the germline V gene. Trimming at V came to 2 bases and at J to 3 bases, leaving 2 bases not matched to a gene. The CDR3 extends over 15 amino acids.

The chain employs TRBV2 and TRBJ2-3; D possibly corresponds to TRBD1 (6 bases). This CDR3 is 14 amino acids long. V gave up 7 bases and J gave up 1 base, with 12 bases separating them. The germline CDR1 and CDR2 sequences are SNHLY and FYNNEI. The CDR3 region is CASTTYRGTDTQYF. CDR3 DNA sequence: TGTGCCAGCACTACCTACAGGGGCACAGATACGCAGTATTTT.

The chain recombines TRBV10-3 with TRBJ2-1, with D hard to call. In germline, CDR1 is ENHRY, CDR2 SYGVKD. This CDR3 has 15 residues. Trimming cost V 4 bases and J 4 bases, with 14 bases left between them. DNA for the CDR3: TGTGCCATCAGTGTGGGCGCCCATGAGTACAATGAGCAGTTCTTC. Amino acid sequence: CAISVGAHEYNEQFF.

V gene TRBV7-3 combines with J gene TRBJ2-1; the D is unclear. The CDR3 contains 13 residues. The germline V and J ends were trimmed by 1 base and 8 bases, with 9 bases remaining between them. Germline loops: CDR1 SGHTA, CDR2 FQGTGA. CDR3 loop: CASSLSLEYEQFF. The CDR3 DNA reads TGTGCCAGCAGCTTAAGTCTAGAGTATGAGCAGTTCTTC. Variable domain in full (rest from reference TRBV7-3 and TRBJ2-1): GAGVSQTPSNKVTEKGKYVELRCDPISGHTALYWYRQSLGQGPEFLIYFQGTGAADDSGLPNDRFFAVRPEGSVSTLKIQRTERGDSAVYLCASSLSLEYEQFFGPGTRLTVL.

V gene TRBV28 combines with J gene TRBJ2-1, with no clear D. Germline V gene sequence: CDR1 MDHEN, CDR2 SYDVKM. Trimming shortened V by 6 bases and J by 7 bases, and 10 bases separated the two germline ends. The CDR3 has 12 amino acids. Here the CDR3 reads CASSYQSNEQFF. In DNA form, the CDR3 reads TGTGCCAGCAGCTACCAAAGTAATGAGCAGTTCTTC. Full variable domain (remainder filled in from reference TRBV28 and TRBJ2-1): DVKVTQSSRYLVKRTGEKVFLECVQDMDHENMFWYRQDPGLGLRLIYFSYDVKMKEKGDIPEGYSVSREKKERFSLILESASTNQTSMYLCASSYQSNEQFFGPGTRLTVL.

This chain joins TRBV5-1 and TRBJ2-5; TRBD2 might be the D (7 bases). V lost 1 base and J lost 5, with 21 bases in between. The CDR3 consists of 17 residues. Germline values: CDR1 SGHRS, CDR2 YFSETQ. DNA for the CDR3: TGCGCCAGCAGCTTGTCGGGCGGGGGCGGACCCTCGGAGACCCAGTACTTC. Amino acids: CASSLSGGGGPSETQYF.